One and the same sample provided the 9 T cell receptor beta chains below, sequenced in a study of blood T cell repertoires in COVID-19. The protocol was immunoSEQ multiplex PCR, while the TCRdb copy is restricted to in-frame clones and leaves out a portion. The table includes 200,000 to 250,000 clones, about 90% detected once. Input material: peripheral blood. Receptors were obtained from a woman in her twenties or thirties who had recovered from COVID-19.

This rearrangement joins TRBV5-4 to TRBJ2-5; 12 positions match TRBD2. Germline values: CDR1 SGHNT, CDR2 YYREEE (reference sequence). V was clipped by 3 bases and J by 5 bases; unmatched bases: 8. The length of the CDR3 is 16 residues. The CDR3 loop is CASSSKTSGGLETQYF. CDR3 DNA: TGTGCCAGCAGCTCGAAGACTAGCGGGGGCTTGGAGACCCAGTACTTC.

The V and J genes are TRBV18 and TRBJ2-1; 7 bases fit TRBD2. Losses at the gene ends were 1 base for V and 2 bases for J; bases not matched to a gene: 8. Germline assignment: CDR1 KGHSH and CDR2 LQKENI. There are 17 residues in the CDR3. The CDR3 sequence: CASSPQMASGTYNEQFF. CDR3 DNA: TGTGCCAGCTCACCACAAATGGCTAGCGGCACCTACAATGAGCAGTTCTTC.

The chain carries TRBV19 and TRBJ2-7; D is possibly TRBD2 (6 bases). Germline V gene data show CDR1 as LNHDA and CDR2 as SQIVND (reference sequence). Trimming pared 10 bases from V and 3 bases from J, leaving 25 bases between. The CDR3 is 16 residues long. The CDR3 protein is CATSGGLSPKLYEQYF. CDR3 nucleotide sequence: TGTGCCACCAGTGGGGGGTTGAGCCCGAAACTCTACGAGCAGTACTTC.

The gene calls are TRBV9 and TRBJ1-2; 7 bases align to TRBD1. The CDR3 contains 15 residues. V shed 4 bases and J 8 bases; nucleotides not matched to a gene: 14. Germline V gene data show CDR1 as SGDLS and CDR2 as YYNGEE. CDR3 nucleotide sequence: TGTGCCAGCAGCCTTACCGCAGAGGGGGCCGGGGGCTACACCTTC. This codes for CASSLTAEGAGGYTF.

The genes are TRBV3-1 (or the pseudogene TRBV3-2) and TRBJ1-3; 7 bases align to TRBD1. With 3 bases clipped from V and 1 base from J, the junction kept 9 bases outside the gene matches. The CDR3 has 17 amino acids. In germline, CDR1 is LGHDT, CDR2 YNNKEL (reference sequence). CDR3: CASSHTYRGSSGNTIYF. CDR3 coding DNA: TGTGCCAGCAGCCACACGTACAGGGGTTCGTCTGGAAACACCATATATTTT.

The table lists this clone with a count of one. This chain joins TRBV19 and TRBJ2-3; D is undetermined. The CDR3 is 13 residues long. V was pared by 5 bases and J by 2 bases, with 8 bases between. Germline-derived CDR1 and CDR2 are LNHDA and SQIVND (reference sequence). In nucleotides, the CDR3 is TGTGCCAGTAGTTTCCAGTTCACAGATACGCAGTATTTT. Its protein product is CASSFQFTDTQYF.

The rearrangement joins TRBV6-5 to TRBJ1-3, with 11 bases fitting TRBD1. Losses at the gene ends were 5 bases for V and 8 bases for J; bases not matched to a gene: 2. The germline gives CDR1 MNHEY, CDR2 SVGAGI. The CDR3 covers 13 residues. CDR3 DNA sequence: TGTGCCAGCAGTAGGGACAGGGGGGACACCATATATTTT. This sequence encodes CASSRDRGDTIYF.

For the CDR3, the DNA is TGTGCCAGCAGCCAGGCGATAGCGGGGGGCACAGATACGCAGTATTTT. This gives the protein CASSQAIAGGTDTQYF. The chain uses TRBV4-2 and TRBJ2-3, with 9 bases aligning to TRBD2. CDR1 and CDR2 (germline): LGHNA, YNFKEQ. The CDR3 extends over 16 amino acids. With 3 bases clipped from V and 1 base from J, the junction kept 5 bases outside the gene matches.

This clone came up once. This chain links TRBV15 with TRBJ1-2; 10 bases are a match to TRBD1. CDR3 size: 17 residues. After removal of 1 base from V and 3 bases from J, the junction contained 8 bases not matched to a gene. Germline V gene data show CDR1 as LNHNV and CDR2 as YYDKDF (reference sequence). The CDR3 here is CATSRGDRTGGYYGYTF. The CDR3 nucleotides are TGTGCCACCAGCAGAGGAGACCGGACAGGGGGGTACTATGGCTACACCTTC. The whole variable domain, remainder taken from reference TRBV15 and TRBJ1-2, is DAMVIQNPRYQVTQFGKPVTLSCSQTLNHNVMYWYQQKSSQAPKLLFHYYDKDFNNEADTPDNFQSRRPNTSFCFLDIRSPGLGDTAMYLCATSRGDRTGGYYGYTFGSGTRLTVV.